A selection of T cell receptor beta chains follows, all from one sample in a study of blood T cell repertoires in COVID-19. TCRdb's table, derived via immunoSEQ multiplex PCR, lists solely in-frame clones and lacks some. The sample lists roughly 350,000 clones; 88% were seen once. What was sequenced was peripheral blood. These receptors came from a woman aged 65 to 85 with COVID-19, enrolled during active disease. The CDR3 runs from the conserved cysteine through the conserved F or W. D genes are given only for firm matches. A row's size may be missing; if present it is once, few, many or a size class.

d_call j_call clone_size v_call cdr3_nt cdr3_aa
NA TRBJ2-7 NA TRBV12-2 TGTGCAAGTCGCTTAGAACCGTCACAGGGTTACTCCTACGAGCAGTACTTC CASRLEPSQGYSYEQYF
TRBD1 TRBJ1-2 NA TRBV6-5 TGTGCCAGCAGCCGGGGGACAGGGGGAAACTATGGCTACACCTTC CASSRGTGGNYGYTF
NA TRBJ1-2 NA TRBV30 TGTGCCTGGGCCCGAAGCCGACTATTAGCTAACTATGGCTACACCTTC CAWARSRLLANYGYTF
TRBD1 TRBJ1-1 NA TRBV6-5 TGTGCCAGCAGTCGACAGGGTGGCACTGAAGCTTTCTTT CASSRQGGTEAFF
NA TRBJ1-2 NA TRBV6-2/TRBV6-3 TGTGCCAGCAGTTTGGAGTCTCCATGGGGCTACACCTTC CASSLESPWGYTF
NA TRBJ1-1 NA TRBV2 TGTGCCAGCAGACTTGACAGAAACACTGAAGCTTTCTTT CASRLDRNTEAFF
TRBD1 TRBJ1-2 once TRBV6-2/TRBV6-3 TGTGCCAGCAGTTACGTGGGACAGCCAATCTATGGCTACACCTTC CASSYVGQPIYGYTF
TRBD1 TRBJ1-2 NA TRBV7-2 TGTGCCAGCAGCCCCGGGACAGCGGGGGACTATGGCTACACCTTC CASSPGTAGDYGYTF
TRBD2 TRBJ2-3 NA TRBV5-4 TGTGCCAGCAGCGGGGAGCGGGGGGCTAGCACAGATACGCAGTATTTT CASSGERGASTDTQYF
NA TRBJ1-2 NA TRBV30 TGTGCCTGGAGTGTGGGGGGGTGGAGCTACACCTTC CAWSVGGWSYTF
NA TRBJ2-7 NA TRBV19 TGTGCCAGTAGTAGGACAGTCCGTTACGAGCAGTACTTC CASSRTVRYEQYF
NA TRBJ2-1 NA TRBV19 TGTGCCAGTAGAACGGGACACTTCAATGAGCAGTTCTTC CASRTGHFNEQFF
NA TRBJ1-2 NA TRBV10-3 TGTGCCATCAGCCCGGAGGACGTCTATGGCTACACCTTC CAISPEDVYGYTF
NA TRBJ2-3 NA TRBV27 TGTGCCAGCGCCAACAGGGATGCAACAGATACGCAGTATTTT CASANRDATDTQYF
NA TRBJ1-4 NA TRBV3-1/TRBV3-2 TGTGCCAGCAGCCCCAGGACAGATGCTAATGAAAAACTGTTTTTT CASSPRTDANEKLFF
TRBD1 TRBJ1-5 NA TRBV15 TGTGCCACCGGACCCCAGGGGGCCCAGCCCCAGCATTTT CATGPQGAQPQHF
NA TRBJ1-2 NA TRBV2 TGTGCCAGCAGTGAAAGGAGGCGCGGAGGGAACTATGGCTACACCTTC CASSERRRGGNYGYTF
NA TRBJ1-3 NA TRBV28 TGTGCCAGCAGCATACCGGGACTTGTGGGAGGAAACACCATATATTTT CASSIPGLVGGNTIYF
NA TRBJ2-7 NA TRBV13 TGTGCCAGCAGCCAAAGTTACTTTTCCGAGCAGTACTTC CASSQSYFSEQYF
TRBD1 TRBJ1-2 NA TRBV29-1 TGCAGCGCAGGGGACAGGGCTGCTGGCTACACCTTC CSAGDRAAGYTF
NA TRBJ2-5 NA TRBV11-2 TGTGCCAGCAGCTTAGCCCCCCAGGTTCTCCAAGAGACCCAGTACTTC CASSLAPQVLQETQYF
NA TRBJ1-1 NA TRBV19 TGTGCCAGTAGTATATGGGACATGGCTGAAGCTTTCTTT CASSIWDMAEAFF
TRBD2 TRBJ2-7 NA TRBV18 TGTGCCAGCTCCCTGACTAGCTACCACGAGCAGTACTTC CASSLTSYHEQYF
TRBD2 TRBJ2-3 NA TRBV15 TGTGCCACCAGCACCTTACTAGCGGGGGCCATAGATACGCAGTATTTT CATSTLLAGAIDTQYF
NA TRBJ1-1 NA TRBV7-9 TGTGCCAGCAGTGCCCCTAAATTGAGGGAAACGAACACTGAAGCTTTCTTT CASSAPKLRETNTEAFF
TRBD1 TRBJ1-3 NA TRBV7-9 TGTGCCAGCAGCTGGGACAGAATCTCTGGAAACACCATATATTTT CASSWDRISGNTIYF
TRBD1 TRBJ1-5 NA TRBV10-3 TGTGCCATCAGTGACGGACAGGGGGCGAGGCAGCCCCAGCATTTT CAISDGQGARQPQHF
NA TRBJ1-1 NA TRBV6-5 TGTGCCAGCCAAACAGGGTTGAACACTGAAGCTTTCTTT CASQTGLNTEAFF
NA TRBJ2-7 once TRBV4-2 TGTGCCAGCAGCCAGGGGCGACAGACCTACGAGCAGTACTTC CASSQGRQTYEQYF
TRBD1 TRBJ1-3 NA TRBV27 TGTGCCAGCAGTAAGACAGGGGGTATTTCCGGAAACACCATATATTTT CASSKTGGISGNTIYF
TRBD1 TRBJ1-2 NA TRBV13 TGTGCCAGCAGCTTAGCCCTGGACAGGGCTGGCTACACCTTC CASSLALDRAGYTF
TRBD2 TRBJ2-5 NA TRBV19 TGTGCCAGTAGTATTTTCGGCGGGGGGTACCAAGAGACCCAGTACTTC CASSIFGGGYQETQYF
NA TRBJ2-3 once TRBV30 TGTGCCTGGAGTCTCGGCGGTCATACGCAGTATTTT CAWSLGGHTQYF
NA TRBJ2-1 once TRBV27 TGTGCCAGCGTACGGACTGGGGGGGCCTCGGAGCAGTTCTTC CASVRTGGASEQFF
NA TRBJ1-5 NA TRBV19 TGTGCCAGTTCCCCGGGGGGGGCCTACAATCAGCCCCAGCATTTT CASSPGGAYNQPQHF
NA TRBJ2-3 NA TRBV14 TGTGCCAGCAGCCAAGTCGGGGGATCTAGCACAGATACGCAGTATTTT CASSQVGGSSTDTQYF
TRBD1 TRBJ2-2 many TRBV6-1 TGTGCCAGCAGTGAAGTAGCAGGGGGCGCCGGCGGGGAGCTGTTTTTT CASSEVAGGAGGELFF
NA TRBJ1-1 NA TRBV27 TGTGCCAGCAGAGCAGGGCGTTTGAACACTGAAGCTTTCTTT CASRAGRLNTEAFF
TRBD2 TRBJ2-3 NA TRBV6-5 TGTGCCAGCAGCCGACTAGCGGGGGCGGGAGATACGCAGTATTTT CASSRLAGAGDTQYF
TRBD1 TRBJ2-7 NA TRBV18 TGTGCCAGCTCACCCCAGACAGGGGTCTACGAGCAGTACTTC CASSPQTGVYEQYF
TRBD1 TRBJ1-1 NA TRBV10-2 TGCGCCAGCAGTTCCGGGACAGGGGATGACGCTTTCTTT CASSSGTGDDAFF
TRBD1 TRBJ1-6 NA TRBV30 TGTGCCTGGAGTGTTGGGACAGGGTCTTCACCCCTCCACTTT CAWSVGTGSSPLHF
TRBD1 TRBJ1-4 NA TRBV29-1 TGCAGCGTTCAAGGGGCGACAGGGGCTAATGAAAAACTGTTTTTT CSVQGATGANEKLFF
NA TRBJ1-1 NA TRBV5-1 TGCGCCAGCAGCGAGACAGTAGCGAACACTGAAGCTTTCTTT CASSETVANTEAFF
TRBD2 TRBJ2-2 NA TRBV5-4 TGTGCCAGCAGCCAAAGCGGGGGGCTGGGCCACGGGGAGCTGTTTTTT CASSQSGGLGHGELFF